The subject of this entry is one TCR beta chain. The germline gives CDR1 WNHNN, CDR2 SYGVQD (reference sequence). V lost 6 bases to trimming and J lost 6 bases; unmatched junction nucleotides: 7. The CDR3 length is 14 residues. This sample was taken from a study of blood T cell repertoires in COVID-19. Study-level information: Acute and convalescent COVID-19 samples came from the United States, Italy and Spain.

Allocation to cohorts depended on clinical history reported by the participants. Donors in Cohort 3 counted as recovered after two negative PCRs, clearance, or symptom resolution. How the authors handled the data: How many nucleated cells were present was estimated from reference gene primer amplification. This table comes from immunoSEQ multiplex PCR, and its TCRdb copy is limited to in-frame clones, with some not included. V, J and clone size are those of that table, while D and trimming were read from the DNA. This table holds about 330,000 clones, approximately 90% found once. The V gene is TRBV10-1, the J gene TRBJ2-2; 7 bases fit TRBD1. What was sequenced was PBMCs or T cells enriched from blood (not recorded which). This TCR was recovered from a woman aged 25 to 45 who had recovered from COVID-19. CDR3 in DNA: TGCGCCAGCAGCGCAGACAGGGTGGCCGGGGAGCTGTTTTTT. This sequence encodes CASSADRVAGELFF.